This T cell receptor (beta chain) comes out of a study of shared clonotypes between healthy human individuals. Study-level findings and limits: Researchers sampled blood only, noting tissue repertoires likely differ. Of the naive CD4 clonotypes, roughly 5.5% were shared across a handful of donors.

Per the original data handling: Owing to the provision of junction-only sequences devoid of quality scores by immunoSEQ, filtering differed. Assay used: immunoSEQ multiplex PCR; TCRdb lists only in-frame clones, some missing. The DNA was the basis for D and trimming; V, J and clone size are from that table. The data contain about a million clones, approximately 80% of them singletons. This clone was seen a few times. Antigen: not known. Additional DNA sequences in this sample encode the identical CDR3. The donor population consisted of healthy HIV-negative adults with no recent acute infections or vaccinations. Germline V gene sequence: CDR1 SGHTA, CDR2 FQGNSA. The CDR3 covers 15 residues. Trimming cost V 1 base and J 1 base; bases outside gene matches: 3.

The chain is built from TRBV7-2 and TRBJ2-7; 8 positions match TRBD2. Sequencing was carried out using memory CD4+ T cells from PBMCs. Described subset: CD45RA-negative fraction. The source of this sequence is a man aged 18 to 30 in good health. Some clones in this sample may be carry-over from other donors' samples. CDR3 nucleotides: TGTGCCAGCAGCTTAGGAGGGACTAGTTCCTACGAGCAGTACTTC. It encodes CASSLGGTSSYEQYF. Complete variable domain (other parts from reference TRBV7-2 and TRBJ2-7): GAGVSQSPSNKVTEKGKDVELRCDPISGHTALYWYRQSLGQGLEFLIYFQGNSAPDKSGLPSDRFSAERTGGSVSTLTIQRTQQEDSAVYLCASSLGGTSSYEQYFGPGTRLTVT.